The 26 T cell receptor beta chains below were found in one sample sequenced in a study of T cell responses to AZD1222 COVID-19 vaccine. The data were produced by immunoSEQ multiplex PCR, yet TCRdb's version contains in-frame clones alone and is incomplete. The table includes about 130,000 clones, around 92% detected once. Specimen: peripheral blood, collected on day 0 of AZD1222 vaccination. The receptors derive from an adult in good health.

This sequence joins TRBV10-3 and TRBJ2-7; 11 bases agree with TRBD2. CDR1 and CDR2 (germline): ENHRY, SYGVKD. The V and J ends lost 3 bases and 6 bases, in that order; junction bases with no gene match: 7. CDR3 size: 15 residues. CDR3 loop: CAISEWGLAEAEQYF. As DNA, the CDR3 is TGTGCCATCAGTGAATGGGGACTAGCGGAAGCCGAGCAGTACTTC.

The chain combines TRBV24-1 with TRBJ2-5; D remains unclear. V lost 2 bases to trimming and J lost 0 bases, with 12 bases between them. CDR1 and CDR2 from the germline V gene are KGHDR and SFDVKD. The CDR3 runs to 16 residues. The chain's CDR3 is CATSDSGGEYQETQYF. CDR3 DNA sequence: TGTGCCACCAGTGATTCTGGCGGCGAATACCAAGAGACCCAGTACTTC.

The rearrangement joins TRBV6-6 to TRBJ2-7, with TRBD2 matching 11 bases. V dropped 5 bases and J dropped 4; count of bases not matched to a gene: 16. Germline V gene lookup returns CDR1 MNHNY and CDR2 SVGAGI (reference sequence). The CDR3 has 18 residues. CDR3 coding DNA: TGTGCCAGCAGTCCACTAGCGGGAGTAGTCGCGCAATCGTACGAGCAGTACTTC. The encoded protein is CASSPLAGVVAQSYEQYF.

The rearrangement uses TRBV11-1 and TRBJ2-7; tentative D call: TRBD1 (6 bases). Germline loops: CDR1 SGHAT, CDR2 FQDESV (reference sequence). The CDR3 length is 15 residues. V lost 5 bases, J lost 6 bases, and 20 bases lay in between. CDR3 sequence reads: CASSNTGQWRFEQYF. The DNA for the CDR3 is TGTGCCAGCAGCAATACAGGGCAATGGCGTTTCGAGCAGTACTTC. The whole variable domain, filled in from reference TRBV11-1 and TRBJ2-7, reads EAEVAQSPRYKITEKSQAVAFWCDPISGHATLYWYRQILGQGPELLVQFQDESVVDDSQLPKDRFSAERLKGVDSTLKIQPAELGDSAMYLCASSNTGQWRFEQYFGPGTRLTVT.

The chain has TRBV11-2 and TRBJ1-4; 10 positions agree with TRBD1. Germline CDR1 is SGHAT and CDR2 is FQNNGV. The CDR3 runs to 15 residues. With V trimmed by 5 bases and J by 5 bases, 5 bases remained unmatched. CDR3 sequence (DNA): TGTGCCAGCAGCCCTTGGACAGGGGGAAATGAAAAACTGTTTTTT. It yields the protein CASSPWTGGNEKLFF.

The chain's CDR3 is CASRSGSINYGYTF. The CDR3 DNA sequence: TGTGCCAGCAGGTCAGGATCAATTAACTATGGCTACACCTTC. V is TRBV27 and J is TRBJ1-2; D is unclear. The CDR3 runs 14 residues. Trimming removed 6 bases at V and 1 base at J, with 12 bases between. Germline values: CDR1 MNHEY, CDR2 SMNVEV (reference sequence).

This chain joins TRBV5-4 and TRBJ2-5; 9 bases are a match to TRBD1. The CDR3 totals 14 residues. The J segment lost 3 bases and the V segment lost 4 bases, leaving 4 bases of the junction unmatched. Germline V gene lookup returns CDR1 SGHNT and CDR2 YYREEE (reference sequence). The CDR3 sequence: CASSPRTGEETQYF. CDR3 nucleotides: TGTGCCAGCAGCCCGAGGACAGGGGAAGAGACCCAGTACTTC.

V gene TRBV6-5 combines with J gene TRBJ2-1; 10 nucleotides line up with TRBD2. Per the germline V gene, CDR1 is MNHEY and CDR2 is SVGAGI. The J segment lost 10 bases and the V segment lost 5 bases, leaving 8 bases of the junction unmatched. The CDR3 covers 14 residues. The CDR3 protein is CASSSLAGVEEQFF. Here the CDR3 DNA reads TGTGCCAGCAGTAGCCTAGCGGGAGTCGAGGAGCAGTTCTTC.

The chain links TRBV9 to TRBJ2-1; tentative D call: TRBD2 (7 bases). Germline V lookup: CDR1 SGDLS, CDR2 YYNGEE. Trimming left V 3 bases short and J 7 bases short, with 17 bases between. CDR3 length: 15 amino acids. CDR3 sequence: CASSARGEGRNEQFF. CDR3 coding DNA: TGTGCCAGCAGCGCTAGGGGGGAGGGCAGGAATGAGCAGTTCTTC.

This chain joins TRBV19 and TRBJ1-1; a possible D gene is TRBD1 (5 bases). This CDR3 spans 16 amino acids. Per the germline V gene, CDR1 is LNHDA and CDR2 is SQIVND (reference sequence). Trimming took off 5 bases at V and 2 bases at J, with 18 bases between the two ends. The chain's CDR3 is CASSRFGGTDNTEAFF. As DNA, the CDR3 is TGTGCCAGTAGTCGATTCGGCGGGACGGATAACACTGAAGCTTTCTTT.

This chain joins TRBV9 and TRBJ1-1, with D hard to call. This CDR3 region has 14 residues. V was cut by 4 bases and J by 6 bases, with 16 bases left in between. From germline, CDR1 is SGDLS and CDR2 YYNGEE. The CDR3 nucleotides read TGTGCCAGCAGCCCAAGGGTGGTTTCGCCTGAAGCTTTCTTT. Amino acid sequence: CASSPRVVSPEAFF. Drawing the rest from reference TRBV9 and TRBJ1-1, the complete variable domain is DSGVTQTPKHLITATGQRVTLRCSPRSGDLSVYWYQQSLDQGLQFLIQYYNGEERAKGNILERFSAQQFPDLHSELNLSSLELGDSALYFCASSPRVVSPEAFFGQGTRLTVV.

The gene calls are TRBV7-6 and TRBJ2-7; the D gene is possibly TRBD1 (5 bases). Germline V gene data show CDR1 as SGHVS and CDR2 as FNYEAQ. CDR3 length: 21 residues. Trimming shortened V by 0 bases and J by 3 bases, and 30 bases separated the two germline ends. The CDR3 protein is CASSLAIDRPQISPEYYEQYF. CDR3 bases: TGTGCCAGCAGCTTAGCGATCGACAGACCCCAAATTTCTCCCGAATACTACGAGCAGTACTTC.

The J gene is TRBJ2-2, the V gene TRBV3-1 (or the pseudogene TRBV3-2), with 7 nucleotides matching TRBD1. V lost 4 bases and J lost 1; bases outside the gene matches: 3. Germline V gene lookup returns CDR1 LGHDT and CDR2 YNNKEL (reference sequence). CDR3 length equals 15 residues. The CDR3 nucleotides are TGTGCCAGCAGCCCGGGACAGAAGAACACCGGGGAGCTGTTTTTT. Amino acids: CASSPGQKNTGELFF.

The chain has TRBV29-1 and TRBJ2-3; no definite D call. This CDR3 is built from 12 residues. CDR1 and CDR2 from the germline V gene are SQVTM and ANQGSEA. Deletions cut 6 bases from V and 1 base from J, with 8 bases between. DNA of the CDR3: TGCAGCGTCTGGAGTGGCACAGATACGCAGTATTTT. This translates into CSVWSGTDTQYF.

This clone appeared a single time. V and J are TRBV12-5 and TRBJ2-7; TRBD1 might be the D (7 bases). The CDR3 runs 15 residues. Between the trimmed V and J ends, which lost 4 bases and 5 bases, there was a span of 18 bases. CDR1 and CDR2 (germline): LGHNT, FRNRAP. CDR3 DNA: TGTGCTAGTGGTTCGGGACAGACTAGTTTCGACGAGCAGTACTTC. This codes for CASGSGQTSFDEQYF.

This clone was observed a single time. The rearrangement uses TRBV7-3 and TRBJ2-2; a weak D match, TRBD1 (5 bases). Germline lookup yields CDR1 SGHTA and CDR2 FQGTGA. The CDR3 length is 17 residues. The V end was cut by 5 bases, the J end by 1 base, with 17 bases between. The CDR3 here is CASSPKDTRLNTGELFF. In DNA form, the CDR3 reads TGTGCCAGCAGCCCGAAGGACACCAGACTGAACACCGGGGAGCTGTTTTTT.

The V gene is TRBV7-2, the J gene TRBJ2-3; D unresolved. Trimming left V 1 base short and J 7 bases short, with 18 bases between. CDR3 size: 16 residues. CDR1 and CDR2 (germline): SGHTA, FQGNSA. The CDR3 DNA follows: TGTGCCAGCAGCTTAGAGGCTACAGTCCACACGAATACGCAGTATTTT. It encodes CASSLEATVHTNTQYF.

The chain carries TRBV19 and TRBJ2-2; 10 bases map to TRBD2. This CDR3 comprises 15 residues. Germline CDR1 reads LNHDA; CDR2 reads SQIVND (reference sequence). V lost 8 bases to trimming and J lost 2 bases; unmatched junction nucleotides: 5. The CDR3 DNA sequence: TGTGCCAGTCTCGGACTAGCGGTAAACACCGGGGAGCTGTTTTTT. The encoded protein is CASLGLAVNTGELFF.

The gene calls are TRBV19 and TRBJ2-1; 9 bases agree with TRBD1. Germline CDR1 is LNHDA and CDR2 is SQIVND (reference sequence). V lost 3 bases to trimming and J lost 3 bases; unmatched junction nucleotides: 3. The length of the CDR3 is 15 residues. This chain's CDR3 is CASSIGTGIYNEQFF. In nucleotides, the CDR3 is TGTGCCAGTAGTATCGGGACAGGGATCTACAATGAGCAGTTCTTC.

Only one count was recorded for this clone. V usage is TRBV14 and J usage is TRBJ2-7; TRBD1 matches at 10 bases. Germline values: CDR1 SGHDN, CDR2 FVKESK. The ends lost 4 bases at V and 3 bases at J; junction bases unmatched: 6. CDR3 length equals 15 residues. The CDR3 DNA follows: TGTGCCAGCAGCCGAGACAGGGGGCGTCTCTACGAGCAGTACTTC. It codes for CASSRDRGRLYEQYF.

The J gene is TRBJ2-7, the V gene TRBV11-3; 10 nucleotides match TRBD1. In germline, CDR1 is SGHNT, CDR2 YENEEA. V was clipped by 1 base and J by 3 bases; unmatched bases: 15. This CDR3 is 19 amino acids long. CDR3 sequence (DNA): TGTGCCAGCAGCTTAGGGACGGGGACGGACAGGGGGAACGGCTACGAGCAGTACTTC. Residues: CASSLGTGTDRGNGYEQYF.

The chain combines TRBV7-2 with TRBJ2-1, with 12 bases identical to TRBD2. J gave up 6 bases and V 5 bases, and 2 bases lay outside the gene matches. Germline loops: CDR1 SGHTA, CDR2 FQGNSA. CDR3 length equals 14 residues. CDR3 sequence: CASSQGLAGNEQFF. The CDR3 DNA is TGTGCCAGCAGCCAGGGACTAGCGGGCAATGAGCAGTTCTTC.

The V gene is TRBV7-8, the J gene TRBJ2-1, with 9 nucleotides matching TRBD2. Trimming removed 5 bases from V and 7 bases from J; junction bases left unmatched: 6. Germline assignment: CDR1 SGHVS and CDR2 FQNEAQ. This CDR3 comprises 14 residues. In DNA, the CDR3 is TGTGCCAGCAGCGCCAATAGCGGGAGTAATGAGCAGTTCTTC. Translating it yields CASSANSGSNEQFF.

The rearrangement joins TRBV27 to TRBJ1-1; possibly TRBD1 for D (5 bases). The CDR3 is 14 amino acids. Germline values: CDR1 MNHEY, CDR2 SMNVEV (reference sequence). Trimming took 3 bases from V and 8 from J, leaving 16 bases between them. The CDR3 here is CASSFYQGVGEAFF. For the CDR3, the DNA is TGTGCCAGCAGTTTTTATCAGGGAGTAGGGGAAGCTTTCTTT.

The CDR3 sequence: CASSEGSDTGELFF. As DNA, the CDR3 is TGTGCCAGCAGTGAAGGTTCCGACACCGGGGAGCTGTTTTTT. The chain couples TRBV6-1 to TRBJ2-2; D unresolved. Between the trimmed V and J ends, which lost 1 base and 3 bases, there was a span of 6 bases. Germline assignment: CDR1 MNHNS and CDR2 SASEGT. The CDR3 is made up of 14 amino acids.

The chain recombines TRBV18 with TRBJ2-7, with 12 positions matching TRBD2. With 5 bases clipped from V and 5 bases from J, the junction kept 1 base outside the gene matches. Germline V CDR1 and CDR2: KGHSH, LQKENI. This CDR3 spans 13 amino acids. The CDR3 region has the DNA TGTGCCAGCTCAAGACTAGCGGGAGACGAGCAGTACTTC. This gives the protein CASSRLAGDEQYF.